A single sample is the source of the 8 T cell receptor beta chains below, sequenced in a study of OX40 agonist ivuxolimab in advanced cancers. Assay used: immunoSEQ multiplex PCR; TCRdb lists only in-frame clones, some missing. This table holds about 62,000 clones, around 81% found once. The starting material was CD4+ or CD8+ T cells sorted from blood, obtained in a trial of the OX40 agonist ivuxolimab. All receptors derive from an adult with an advanced solid tumor such as melanoma, head and neck, liver or kidney cancer.

This rearrangement joins TRBV30 to TRBJ1-5; maybe TRBD1 (6 bases). The germline V gene encodes CDR1 GTSNPN and CDR2 SVGIG (reference sequence). The CDR3 is 15 amino acids. V was clipped by 0 bases and J by 4 bases, with 13 bases between them. CDR3 nucleotide sequence: TGTGCCTGGAGTGTCAACGGACAGCCTAATCAGCCCCAGCATTTT. Protein product: CAWSVNGQPNQPQHF. The whole variable domain, filled in from reference TRBV30 and TRBJ1-5, reads SQTIHQWPATLVQPVGSPLSLECTVEGTSNPNLYWYRQAAGRGLQLLFYSVGIGQISSEVPQNLSASRPQDRQFILSSKKLLLSDSGFYLCAWSVNGQPNQPQHFGDGTRLSIL.

The chain uses TRBV19 and TRBJ1-2; 12 bases match TRBD1. This CDR3 is 16 amino acids long. Trimming cost V 4 bases and J 8 bases; bases outside gene matches: 11. The germline gives CDR1 LNHDA, CDR2 SQIVND (reference sequence). The DNA of the CDR3 is TGTGCCAGTAGTAAAAGACCGGGACAGGGGGCTCGCGGCTACACCTTC. Residues: CASSKRPGQGARGYTF.

In DNA form, the CDR3 reads TGTGCCAGCAGCTTGGAAGGGGCGGGGGGCACAGATACGCAGTATTTT. Translated: CASSLEGAGGTDTQYF. V is TRBV5-6 and J is TRBJ2-3, with 7 bases fitting TRBD2. Germline CDR1 is SGHDT and CDR2 is YYEEEE. The V segment lost 0 bases and the J segment 1 base; nucleotides outside the gene matches: 5. The CDR3 has 16 residues.

J is TRBJ2-1 and V is TRBV15; D not certain. The ends were cut back, 6 bases at V and 10 bases at J, with 16 bases in the middle. Germline V gene sequence: CDR1 LNHNV, CDR2 YYDKDF (reference sequence). The CDR3 is 13 residues long. The CDR3 here is CATSTEPGSEQFF. CDR3 DNA sequence: TGTGCCACCAGTACGGAGCCCGGTAGCGAGCAGTTCTTC.

The chain employs TRBV7-9 and TRBJ1-1; 8 nucleotides agree with TRBD1. Germline CDR1 reads SEHNR; CDR2 reads FQNEAQ (reference sequence). V lost 1 base, J lost 11 bases, and 3 bases stayed unmatched. This CDR3 comprises 12 residues. CDR3 sequence (DNA): TGTGCCAGCAGCTTAGTGCAGGGGGCGGCTTTCTTT. Its translation is CASSLVQGAAFF.

V is TRBV9 and J is TRBJ1-6; D is ambiguous. CDR1 is SGDLS, CDR2 YYNGEE, per germline. CDR3 length: 14 residues. V lost 4 bases, J lost 9 bases, and 14 bases lay in between. DNA of the CDR3: TGTGCCAGCAGCCCCGGCTGGGGAAGTTCACCCCTCCACTTT. Its translation: CASSPGWGSSPLHF.

This rearrangement joins TRBV19 to TRBJ1-2; the match to TRBD1 covers 8 bases. CDR1 and CDR2 (germline): LNHDA, SQIVND (reference sequence). Losses at the gene ends were 3 bases for V and 4 bases for J; bases not matched to a gene: 13. The CDR3 spans 17 residues. The chain's CDR3 is CASSITSARQGTYGYTF. CDR3 in DNA: TGTGCCAGTAGTATCACTAGCGCTCGACAGGGGACCTATGGCTACACCTTC.

This clone is labeled as medium-sized. The chain combines TRBV19 with TRBJ1-5; 10 nucleotides agree with TRBD1. V lost 5 bases to trimming and J lost 4 bases; unmatched junction nucleotides: 2. The CDR3 length is 14 residues. CDR1 is LNHDA and CDR2 is SQIVND in the germline V gene (reference sequence). The DNA for the CDR3 is TGTGCCAGTAGTGGACAGGGGGTAAATCAGCCCCAGCATTTT. It translates to CASSGQGVNQPQHF.